This record looks at one T cell receptor beta chain sequence and its context. Trimming took 0 bases from V and 7 from J; bases not matched to a gene: 11. Germline V CDR1 and CDR2: LGHNA, YNFKEQ. The CDR3 spans 17 residues. In the original processing: Amplification of reference gene primers provided the estimated nucleated cell counts. The protocol was immunoSEQ multiplex PCR, while the TCRdb copy is restricted to in-frame clones and leaves out a portion. D and trimming were read from the DNA, whereas the V and J calls and clone size are those reported in that table. The data contain tens of thousands of clones, approximately 80% of them seen just once; the ten biggest clones take up approximately 9%. The data are from a study of blood T cell repertoires in COVID-19. Study overall: There were acute and convalescent COVID-19 samples, and they came from the United States, Italy and Spain. T cells, B-cell-depleted T cells, or PBMCs provided the cDNA or gDNA that served as material.

Material for sequencing was peripheral blood. This sequence was found in a man in his sixties or seventies with active or convalescent COVID-19. The chain links TRBV4-2 to TRBJ2-1, with TRBD2 matching over 8 bases. In DNA form, the CDR3 reads TGTGCCAGCAGCCAAGATCTCAACGCGGGGGGCAAAAATGAGCAGTTCTTC. Translating gives CASSQDLNAGGKNEQFF.